The clone carrying this T cell receptor beta chain was recorded only once. Under the authors' procedure: It was from reference gene primer amplification that nucleated cell counts were estimated. This table comes from immunoSEQ multiplex PCR, and its TCRdb copy is limited to in-frame clones, with some not included. The DNA was the basis for D and trimming; V, J and clone size are from that table. The sample records 250,000 to 350,000 clones, 90% being singletons. The sample comes from a study of blood T cell repertoires in COVID-19. Study-wide context: Samples taken during acute and convalescent COVID-19 were collected in the United States, Italy and Spain.

Germline V gene sequence: CDR1 SGHVS, CDR2 FNYEAQ. The CDR3 length is 14 residues. With 6 bases clipped from V and 5 bases from J, the junction kept 6 bases outside the gene matches. The sequenced sample was peripheral blood. The clonotype comes from a woman in her thirties with COVID-19, enrolled during active disease. The chain couples TRBV7-6 to TRBJ2-1; 8 positions agree with TRBD2. The CDR3 DNA reads TGTGCCAGCAGTTTACTAGCGGAAGACAATGAGCAGTTCTTC. As protein: CASSLLAEDNEQFF.